This T cell receptor beta chain was retrieved from a study of tumor and adjacent non-tumor tissue in lung cancer. Study background: Each sample yielded roughly 4 million productive TCRbeta reads on average. Study outcomes and limitations: TCR diversity was significantly greater in tumor than normal lung tissue.

TCRbeta libraries were built with three rounds of nested PCR, modified from ARM-PCR. One entry per CDR3 protein results from TCRdb running MiXCR on the multiplex PCR reads. The sample carries under 150,000 distinct CDR3 sequences, 60% to 70% recorded once. RNA was extracted from bulk tissue without any cell sorting. In this sample, this clonotype turned up a few times. Its antigen is undetermined. This CDR3 comprises 16 residues. CDR1 LGHNA and CDR2 YNFKEQ come from the germline V gene. Trimming removed 0 bases from V and 3 bases from J, with 12 bases in between. Sequencing was carried out using lung tumor tissue. The TCR comes from a man aged 55 to 70 with small cell lung cancer. V gene TRBV4-2 combines with J gene TRBJ1-5; the D gene is possibly TRBD1 (5 bases). The CDR3 nucleotides are TGTGCCAGCAGCCAAGAAGGGTGGGGACCCAATCAGCCCCAGCATTTT. Its protein is CASSQEGWGPNQPQHF.